This TCR beta chain is from a study of blood T cells in healthy people across ages. Study at large: When template switching was applied, about one barcoded beta molecule was captured per two T cells. Points from the study as a whole: CMV infection status of these donors was not known.

The germline V and J ends were trimmed by 5 bases and 10 bases, with 21 bases remaining between them. Germline V lookup: CDR1 DFQATT, CDR2 SNEGSKA (reference sequence). This CDR3 has 14 amino acids. Samples had at least 7 million PBMCs isolated from them. A second PCR, run for about 6 to 12 cycles, used a sample-barcoded 5' primer plus a J-beta primer mix. Each TCR beta cDNA got a 12-nucleotide random molecular identifier. TCRdb re-analysed the 5' RACE reads in MiXCR, keeping a single row per CDR3 protein. The table has 1.6 million or so distinct CDR3 sequences, roughly a third seen once; the top ten hold about 11%. On this clonotype: Its antigen is as yet unknown.

The clonotype comes from a woman between 25 and 40 years old in good health. Source material: blood. This chain uses TRBV20-1 with TRBJ2-1; the D call may be TRBD1 or TRBD2 (6 bases each). For the CDR3, the DNA is TGCAGTGCTTACCGGGACACCCGGGAGTTGGAGCAGTTCTTC. This encodes CSAYRDTRELEQFF.